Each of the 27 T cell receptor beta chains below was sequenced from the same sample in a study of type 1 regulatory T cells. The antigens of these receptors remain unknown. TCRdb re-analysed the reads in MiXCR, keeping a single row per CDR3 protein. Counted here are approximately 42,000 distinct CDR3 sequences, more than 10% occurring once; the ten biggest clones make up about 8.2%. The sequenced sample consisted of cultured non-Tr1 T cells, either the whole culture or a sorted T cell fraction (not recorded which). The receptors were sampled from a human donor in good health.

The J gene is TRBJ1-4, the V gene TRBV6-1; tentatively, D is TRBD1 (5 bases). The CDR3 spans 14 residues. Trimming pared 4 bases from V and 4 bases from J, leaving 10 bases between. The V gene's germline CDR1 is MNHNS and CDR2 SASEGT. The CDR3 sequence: CASSVTGLNEKLFF. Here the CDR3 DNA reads TGTGCCAGCAGTGTGACGGGGCTTAATGAAAAACTGTTTTTT.

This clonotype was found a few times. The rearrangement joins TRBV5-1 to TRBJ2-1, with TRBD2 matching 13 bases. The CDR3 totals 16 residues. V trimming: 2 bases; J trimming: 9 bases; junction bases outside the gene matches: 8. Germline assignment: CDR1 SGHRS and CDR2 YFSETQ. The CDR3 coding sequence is TGCGCCAGCAGCTTAACTAGCGGGAGGGCTAGTTTTGAGCAGTTCTTC. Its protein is CASSLTSGRASFEQFF.

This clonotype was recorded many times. Here the CDR3 DNA reads TGTGCCAGCAGCTTACGGGGCCCCGGGACCCAGCATTTT. Its protein is CASSLRGPGTQHF. The J gene is TRBJ1-5, the V gene TRBV7-2; D might be TRBD1 (5 bases). The germline V and J ends were trimmed by 2 bases and 11 bases, with 13 bases remaining between them. Germline V gives CDR1 SGHTA, CDR2 FQGNSA. CDR3 size: 13 residues.

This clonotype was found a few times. The CDR3 loop reads CASSAPRPQSQYF. For the CDR3, the DNA is TGCGCCAGCAGCGCCCCCAGACCCCAATCGCAGTATTTT. The chain combines TRBV5-1 with TRBJ2-3; D gene uncertain. Per the germline V gene, CDR1 is SGHRS and CDR2 is YFSETQ. The V end lost 4 bases, the J end lost 10 bases, and 16 bases lay between the germline ends. CDR3 size: 13 residues.

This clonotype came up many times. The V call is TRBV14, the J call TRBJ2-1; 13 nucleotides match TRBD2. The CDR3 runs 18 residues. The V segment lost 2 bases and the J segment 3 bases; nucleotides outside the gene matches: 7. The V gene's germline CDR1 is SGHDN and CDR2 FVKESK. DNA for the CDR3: TGTGCCAGCAGCCAATACATCACTAGCGGGAGGGTCTACAATGAGCAGTTCTTC. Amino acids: CASSQYITSGRVYNEQFF.

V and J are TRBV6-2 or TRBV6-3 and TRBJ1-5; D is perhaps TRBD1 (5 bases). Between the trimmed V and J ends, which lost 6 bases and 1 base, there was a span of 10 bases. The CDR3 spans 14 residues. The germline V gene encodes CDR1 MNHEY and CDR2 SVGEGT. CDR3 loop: CASRETVSNQPQHF. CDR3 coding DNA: TGTGCCAGCAGGGAGACAGTAAGCAATCAGCCCCAGCATTTT.

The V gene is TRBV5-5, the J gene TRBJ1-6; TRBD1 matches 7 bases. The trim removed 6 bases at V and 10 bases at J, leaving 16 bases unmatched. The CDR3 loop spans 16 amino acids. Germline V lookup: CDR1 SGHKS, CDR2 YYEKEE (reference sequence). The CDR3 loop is CASMPRGPGTLSPLHF. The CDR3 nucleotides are TGTGCCAGCATGCCGAGGGGGCCGGGGACCCTCTCACCCCTCCACTTT.

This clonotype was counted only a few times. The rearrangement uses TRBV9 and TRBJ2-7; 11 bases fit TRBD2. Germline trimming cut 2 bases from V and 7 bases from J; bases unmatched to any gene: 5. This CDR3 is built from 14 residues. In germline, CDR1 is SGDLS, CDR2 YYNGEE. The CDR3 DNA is TGTGCCAGCAGCGTGACTAGCGGGGCCGGGGAGCAGTACTTC. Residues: CASSVTSGAGEQYF.

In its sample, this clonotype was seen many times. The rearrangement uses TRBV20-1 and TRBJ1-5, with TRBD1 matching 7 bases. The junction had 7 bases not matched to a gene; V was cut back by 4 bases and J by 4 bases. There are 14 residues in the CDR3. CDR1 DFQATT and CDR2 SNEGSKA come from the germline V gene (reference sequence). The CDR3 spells CSANRGQLNQPQHF. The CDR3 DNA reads TGCAGTGCTAACAGGGGCCAACTGAATCAGCCCCAGCATTTT.

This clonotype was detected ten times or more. CDR3 in amino acids: CSAPRIAGGSNQPQHF. The CDR3 DNA is TGCAGTGCCCCCAGAATTGCAGGGGGAAGCAATCAGCCCCAGCATTTT. The chain employs TRBV20-1 and TRBJ1-5; TRBD1 matches at 7 bases. Germline CDR1 is DFQATT and CDR2 is SNEGSKA (reference sequence). This CDR3 spans 16 amino acids. Germline trimming cut 6 bases from V and 1 base from J; bases unmatched to any gene: 12.

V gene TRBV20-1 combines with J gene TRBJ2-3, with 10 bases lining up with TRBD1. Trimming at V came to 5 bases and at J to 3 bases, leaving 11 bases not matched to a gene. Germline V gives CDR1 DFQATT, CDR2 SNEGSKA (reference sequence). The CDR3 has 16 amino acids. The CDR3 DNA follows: TGCAGTGCTTTAAGGACAGGGGGAGTAGGGACAGATACGCAGTATTTT. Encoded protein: CSALRTGGVGTDTQYF.

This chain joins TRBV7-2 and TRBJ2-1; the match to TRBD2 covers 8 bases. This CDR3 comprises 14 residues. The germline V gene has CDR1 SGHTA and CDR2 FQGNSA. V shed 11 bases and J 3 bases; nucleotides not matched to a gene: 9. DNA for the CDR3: TGTGCCCCCGGGGGGGCTAGCGGCTACAATGAGCAGTTCTTC. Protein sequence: CAPGGASGYNEQFF.

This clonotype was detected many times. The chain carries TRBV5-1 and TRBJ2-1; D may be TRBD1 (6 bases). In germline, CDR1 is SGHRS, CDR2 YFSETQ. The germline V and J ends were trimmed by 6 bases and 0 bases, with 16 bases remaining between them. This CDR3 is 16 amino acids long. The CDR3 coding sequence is TGCGCCAGCATACAGGGCCCCTCCCGCTCCTACAATGAGCAGTTCTTC. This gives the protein CASIQGPSRSYNEQFF. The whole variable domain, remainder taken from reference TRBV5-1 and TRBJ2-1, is KAGVTQTPRYLIKTRGQQVTLSCSPISGHRSVSWYQQTPGQGLQFLFEYFSETQRNKGNFPGRFSGRQFSNSRSEMNVSTLELGDSALYLCASIQGPSRSYNEQFFGPGTRLTVL.

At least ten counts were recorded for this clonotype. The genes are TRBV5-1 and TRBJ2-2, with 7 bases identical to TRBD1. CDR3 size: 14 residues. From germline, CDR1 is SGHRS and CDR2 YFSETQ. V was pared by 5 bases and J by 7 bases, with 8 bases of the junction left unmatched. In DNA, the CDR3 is TGCGCCAGCAGATCTGGGACAGCCAGCGGGGAGCTGTTTTTT. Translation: CASRSGTASGELFF.

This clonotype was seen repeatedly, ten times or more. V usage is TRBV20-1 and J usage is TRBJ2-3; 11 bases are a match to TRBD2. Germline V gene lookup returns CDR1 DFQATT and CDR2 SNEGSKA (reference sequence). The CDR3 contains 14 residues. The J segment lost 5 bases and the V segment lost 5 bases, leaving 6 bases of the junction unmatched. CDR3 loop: CSASLAGAGDTQYF. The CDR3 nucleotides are TGCAGTGCTTCACTAGCGGGAGCGGGAGATACGCAGTATTTT.

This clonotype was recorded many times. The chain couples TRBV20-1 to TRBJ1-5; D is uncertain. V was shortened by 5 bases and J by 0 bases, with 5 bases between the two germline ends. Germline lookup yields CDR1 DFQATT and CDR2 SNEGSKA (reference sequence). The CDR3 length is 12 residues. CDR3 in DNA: TGCAGTGCTGTTAATAGCAATCAGCCCCAGCATTTT. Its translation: CSAVNSNQPQHF.

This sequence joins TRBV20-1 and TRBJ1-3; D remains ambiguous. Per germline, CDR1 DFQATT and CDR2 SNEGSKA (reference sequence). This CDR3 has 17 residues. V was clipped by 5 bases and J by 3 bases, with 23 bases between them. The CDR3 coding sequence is TGCAGTGCTGGCGAAGACACAATCTTAGGAGGTGGAAACACCATATATTTT. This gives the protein CSAGEDTILGGGNTIYF.

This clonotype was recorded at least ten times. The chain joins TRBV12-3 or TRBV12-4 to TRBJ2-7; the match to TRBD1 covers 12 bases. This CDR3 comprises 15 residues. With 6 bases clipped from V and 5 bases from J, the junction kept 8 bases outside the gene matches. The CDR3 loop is CASSWTGTGGNEQYF. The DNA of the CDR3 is TGTGCCAGCAGCTGGACCGGGACAGGGGGCAACGAGCAGTACTTC.

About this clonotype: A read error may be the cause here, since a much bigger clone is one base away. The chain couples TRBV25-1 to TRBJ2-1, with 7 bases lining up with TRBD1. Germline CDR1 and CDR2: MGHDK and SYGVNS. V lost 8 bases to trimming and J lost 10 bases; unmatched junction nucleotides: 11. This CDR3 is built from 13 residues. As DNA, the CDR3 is TGTGCCAGCCTGAGACAGGGATCCTACGAGCAGTTCTTC. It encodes CASLRQGSYEQFF. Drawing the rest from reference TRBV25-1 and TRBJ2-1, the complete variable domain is EADIYQTPRYLVIGTGKKITLECSQTMGHDKMYWYQQDPGMELHLIHYSYGVNSTEKGDLSSESTVSRIRTEHFPLTLESARPSHTSQYLCASLRQGSYEQFFGPGTRLTVL.

The chain's CDR3 is CASSFKPRLAGGANTDTQYF. DNA of the CDR3: TGTGCCAGCAGCTTTAAGCCCCGACTAGCGGGAGGGGCAAACACAGATACGCAGTATTTT. The chain uses TRBV7-2 and TRBJ2-3; 14 positions match TRBD2. J gave up 2 bases and V 3 bases, and 13 bases lay outside the gene matches. The length of the CDR3 is 20 residues. CDR1 and CDR2 from the germline V gene are SGHTA and FQGNSA.

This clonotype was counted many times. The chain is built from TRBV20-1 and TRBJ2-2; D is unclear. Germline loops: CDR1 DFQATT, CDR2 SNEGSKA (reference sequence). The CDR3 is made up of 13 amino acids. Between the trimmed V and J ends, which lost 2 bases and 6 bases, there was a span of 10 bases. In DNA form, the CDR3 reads TGCAGTGCTAGACCCGGTGGGCCCGGGGAGCTGTTTTTT. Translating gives CSARPGGPGELFF.

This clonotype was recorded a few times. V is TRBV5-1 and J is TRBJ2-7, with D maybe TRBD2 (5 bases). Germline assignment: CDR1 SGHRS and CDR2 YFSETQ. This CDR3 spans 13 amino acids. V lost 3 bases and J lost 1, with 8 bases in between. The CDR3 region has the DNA TGCGCCAGCAGCTCGACTACTTCCTACGAGCAGTACTTC. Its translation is CASSSTTSYEQYF.

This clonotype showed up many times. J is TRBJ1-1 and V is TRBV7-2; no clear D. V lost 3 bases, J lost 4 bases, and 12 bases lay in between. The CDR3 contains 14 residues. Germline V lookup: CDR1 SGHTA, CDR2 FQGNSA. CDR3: CASSLREMGTEAFF. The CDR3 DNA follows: TGTGCCAGCAGCTTGCGGGAGATGGGCACTGAAGCTTTCTTT.

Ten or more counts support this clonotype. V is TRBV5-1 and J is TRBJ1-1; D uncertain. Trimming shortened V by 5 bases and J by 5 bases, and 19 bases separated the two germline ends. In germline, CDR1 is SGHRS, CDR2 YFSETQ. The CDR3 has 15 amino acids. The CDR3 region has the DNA TGCGCCAGCAGGCCCTTAGCGAACAGTCGGACTGAAGCTTTCTTT. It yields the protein CASRPLANSRTEAFF.

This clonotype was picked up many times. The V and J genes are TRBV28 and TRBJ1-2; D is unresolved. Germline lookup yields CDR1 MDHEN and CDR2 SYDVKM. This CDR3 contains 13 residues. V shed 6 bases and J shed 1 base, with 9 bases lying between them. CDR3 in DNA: TGTGCCAGCAGGTGGTTGGTTAACTATGGCTACACCTTC. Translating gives CASRWLVNYGYTF.

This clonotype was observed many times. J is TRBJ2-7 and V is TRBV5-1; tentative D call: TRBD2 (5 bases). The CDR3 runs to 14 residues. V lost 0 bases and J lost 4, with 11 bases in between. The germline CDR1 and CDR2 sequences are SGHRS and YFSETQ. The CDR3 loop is CASSLAGLNYEQYF. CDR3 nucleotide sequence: TGCGCCAGCAGCTTGGCGGGATTGAATTACGAGCAGTACTTC.

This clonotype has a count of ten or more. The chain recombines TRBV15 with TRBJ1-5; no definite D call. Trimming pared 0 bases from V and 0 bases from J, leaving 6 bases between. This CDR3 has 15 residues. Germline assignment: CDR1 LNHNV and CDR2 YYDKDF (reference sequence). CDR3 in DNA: TGTGCCACCAGCAGAGAACGGATTAGCAATCAGCCCCAGCATTTT. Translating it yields CATSRERISNQPQHF.